Included here is one T cell receptor beta chain sequence, with context. What it binds is not known. The data were taken from a study of cytomegalovirus exposure and HLA in healthy donors. Study-wide findings and caveats: Listed as cytomegalovirus-associated were 150 or so TCR beta chains. A later examination showed that TCR association rates differed by HLA locus, with DRB1 most and HLA-C fewest.

Trimming removed 7 bases from V and 1 base from J, with 17 bases in between. Germline lookup yields CDR1 SNHLY and CDR2 FYNNEI. The CDR3 length is 15 residues. A multiplex PCR was run with 60 Vbeta primers and 13 Jbeta primers. Sequenced by immunoSEQ multiplex PCR; TCRdb stores in-frame clones only, minus some. The repertoire holds about 86,000 clones, over 70% seen once, with just over 8% in the top ten. This receptor was taken from a man between 60 and 75 years old in good health and CMV-seronegative. Sequencing was done on a sample of PBMCs. The rearrangement links TRBV2 to TRBJ2-7; D possibly corresponds to TRBD2 (7 bases). CDR3 in amino acids: CASTEGGQFSYEQYF. CDR3 sequence (DNA): TGTGCCAGCACAGAGGGGGGGCAATTTTCCTACGAGCAGTACTTC.